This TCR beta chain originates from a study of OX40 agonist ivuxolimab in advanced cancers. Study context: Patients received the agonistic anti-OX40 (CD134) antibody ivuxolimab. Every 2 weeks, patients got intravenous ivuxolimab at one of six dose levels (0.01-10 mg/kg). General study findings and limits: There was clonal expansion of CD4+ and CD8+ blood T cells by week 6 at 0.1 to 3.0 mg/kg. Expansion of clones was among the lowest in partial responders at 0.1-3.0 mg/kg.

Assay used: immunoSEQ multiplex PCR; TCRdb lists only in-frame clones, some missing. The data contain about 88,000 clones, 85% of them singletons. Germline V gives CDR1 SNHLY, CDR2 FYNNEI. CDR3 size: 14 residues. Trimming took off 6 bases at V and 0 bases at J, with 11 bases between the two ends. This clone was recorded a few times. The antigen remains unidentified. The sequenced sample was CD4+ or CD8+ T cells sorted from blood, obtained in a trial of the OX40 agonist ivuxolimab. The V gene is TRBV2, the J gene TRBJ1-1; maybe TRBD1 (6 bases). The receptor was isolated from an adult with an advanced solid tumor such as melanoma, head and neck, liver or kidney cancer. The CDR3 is CASRSRGLNTEAFF. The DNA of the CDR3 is TGTGCCAGCAGGTCTCGGGGGCTGAACACTGAAGCTTTCTTT.